This T cell receptor beta chain stems from a study of blood T cell repertoires in COVID-19 (dated by TCRdb to the early 2020s). Looking at the study overall: The collaborator samples originated in the United States, Italy and Spain and spanned the acute and convalescent phases of COVID-19. The prospective study material was composed of cDNA or gDNA derived from T cells, B-cell-depleted T cells, or PBMCs. The dataset comprised deeply sampled blood TCRbeta repertoires from subjects exposed to, actively infected with, or recovered from COVID-19. A freely available public database, intended as a resource for researchers studying the immune response to SARS-CoV-2, is where the repertoires were released. Samples came from the ongoing ImmuneRACE study (first 160 participants) plus 1,254 subjects from 6 global collaborators. Nearly every sample came with metadata listing a de-identified subject ID, COVID-19 status, age in years and sex. Where available, HLA class I and class II types were obtained from metadata supplied by the sample provider rather than from assay-based typing.

TCRbeta CDR3 regions were amplified from genomic DNA by means of the immunoSEQ Assay, a bias-controlled multiplex PCR. The paper's processing steps were these. Nucleated cell counts per sample were estimated from amplification of reference gene primers within the assay. To quantify the absolute abundance of each unique TCRbeta CDR3 rearrangement, sequence reads were collapsed and filtered. Productive Simpson clonality was computed per sample as the square root of Simpson's diversity index over productive rearrangements. Not all clones reach the TCRdb copy of this immuneACCESS table, which keeps in-frame sequences only. Checked studies attribute under half of the gap to unresolved V genes and leave the rest unexplained. D and trimming were read from the DNA, whereas the V and J calls and clone size are those reported in that table. The sample contains tens of thousands of clones, 75% to 90% of them found a single time. The ten largest clones represent 9% to 15% of the sample.

A word on this clone: It has no known antigen specificity. No much larger clonotype is one base removed from it; base qualities were not supplied.

What the authors observed across the whole study: The amount of clinical and demographic metadata varied by source and participant and was provided uncurated.

Its CDR3 holds 15 amino acids, cysteine through phenylalanine. Just CDR3 DNA is preserved here, 45 bases in frame from base 1. Between the V and J ends, shortened by 7 bases and 3 bases respectively, the junction contains 18 bases. Based on the germline V gene (reference sequence), the CDR1 and CDR2 sequences are LNHDA and SQIVND. Whole blood was collected in K2EDTA tubes by collaborating institutions according to the institutions' own protocols. Collaborator samples were shipped for TCRbeta analysis as frozen whole blood, isolated PBMCs, or DNA extracted from either sample type. This chain joins TRBV19 to TRBJ1-2, with the D gene not clear enough to name. This TCR came from a human donor in a cohort sampled during active COVID-19. Input material: peripheral blood. The CDR3 has the sequence CASNRVTGVYYGYTF. The base sequence is TGTGCCAGTAATAGGGTTACCGGGGTCTACTATGGCTACACCTTC.